One and the same sample provided the 25 T cell receptor beta chains below, sequenced in a study of regulatory T cells. Points from the study as a whole: Hydrophobic residues at CDR3 positions 6 and 7 were enriched in conventional CD4+ T cells of CD3G-deficient patients.

Their recognized antigens are unknown. Amplification used 52 TRBV primers and 13 TRBJ primers. TCRdb's copy holds only in-frame clones and misses some; the assay was immunoSEQ multiplex PCR. The sample shows more than 15,000 clones, 80% to 90% of them seen only once. Sequencing input: conventional CD4+ T cells sorted from blood. The source is a person aged 30-39 years with CD3G deficiency.

The CDR3 protein is CASSLGSGAGDTQYF. The CDR3 region has the DNA TGCGCCAGCAGCTTGGGTTCGGGGGCAGGAGATACGCAGTATTTT. The rearrangement links TRBV5-1 to TRBJ2-3, with D perhaps given as TRBD1 or TRBD2 (6 bases each). The germline CDR1 and CDR2 sequences are SGHRS and YFSETQ. The CDR3 length is 15 residues. V was cut by 0 bases and J by 5 bases, with 13 bases left in between.

The chain uses TRBV10-3 and TRBJ2-5, with no clear D. The J call may be faulty, since TRBJ2-7 better matches the DNA end. This CDR3 contains 13 residues. Germline V gene sequence: CDR1 ENHRY, CDR2 SYGVKD. The CDR3 protein is CAIREDIAYEQYF. The CDR3 nucleotides read TGTGCCATCAGGGAAGACATCGCCTACGAGCAGTACTTC.

The chain couples TRBV11-2 to TRBJ2-7; possibly TRBD2 for D (7 bases). V was trimmed by 3 bases and J by 1 base, leaving 13 bases between them. This CDR3 has 15 amino acids. Germline CDR1 reads SGHAT; CDR2 reads FQNNGV. The CDR3 DNA follows: TGTGCCAGCAGCTTGAGGGGGGGTACTTCCTACGAGCAGTACTTC. Protein: CASSLRGGTSYEQYF. The full variable domain, rest sourced from reference TRBV11-2 and TRBJ2-7, is EAGVAQSPRYKIIEKRQSVAFWCNPISGHATLYWYQQILGQGPKLLIQFQNNGVVDDSQLPKDRFSAERLKGVDSTLKIQPAKLEDSAVYLCASSLRGGTSYEQYFGPGTRLTVT.

In its sample, this clone was seen a few times. V gene TRBV28 combines with J gene TRBJ1-2; D is uncertain. The CDR3 is 13 amino acids. Germline CDR1 and CDR2: MDHEN and SYDVKM. V shed 5 bases and J shed 8 bases, with 15 bases lying between them. CDR3 in amino acids: CASSPRGEKGYTF. The CDR3 nucleotides are TGTGCCAGCAGTCCCCGCGGGGAGAAAGGCTACACCTTC.

The rearrangement joins TRBV7-9 to TRBJ1-2, with 10 bases lining up with TRBD1. The CDR3 contains 16 residues. Germline lookup yields CDR1 SEHNR and CDR2 FQNEAQ (reference sequence). J was trimmed by 0 bases and V by 3 bases; bases with no gene match: 4. The CDR3 DNA is TGTGCCAGCAGCTTGTCCGGGACAGGGGCTAACTATGGCTACACCTTC. Translation: CASSLSGTGANYGYTF.

This clone was picked up one time. The rearrangement uses TRBV5-1 and TRBJ2-7, with 8 bases lining up with TRBD1. Trimming at V came to 4 bases and at J to 2 bases, leaving 11 bases not matched to a gene. This CDR3 is 16 amino acids long. Germline CDR1 reads SGHRS; CDR2 reads YFSETQ. The CDR3 sequence: CASSLGTGGTPYEQYF. The CDR3 region has the DNA TGCGCCAGCAGCCTGGGTACAGGGGGGACCCCCTACGAGCAGTACTTC.

About this clone itself: One end of the junction is discordant with germline, which a read error may explain. The chain links TRBV28 to TRBJ1-2; 9 bases map to TRBD1. Looked up from germline, CDR1 is MDHEN and CDR2 is SYDVKM. The CDR3 has 17 amino acids. Here the CDR3 DNA reads TGTGCCAGCAGCCACATGCTGACAGGGGGTTTATCCTATGGCCACACCTTC. Protein sequence: CASSHMLTGGLSYGHTF.

The rearrangement joins TRBV28 to TRBJ1-4, with TRBD1 matching 7 bases. This CDR3 region has 16 residues. With V trimmed by 5 bases and J by 8 bases, 14 bases remained unmatched. Germline V gene data show CDR1 as MDHEN and CDR2 as SYDVKM. The CDR3 sequence: CASSPADRVDVEKLFF. The CDR3 DNA reads TGTGCCAGCAGTCCCGCTGACAGGGTTGATGTCGAAAAACTGTTTTTT.

V and J are TRBV7-9 and TRBJ2-3; 9 nucleotides align to TRBD1. This CDR3 contains 15 residues. V lost 5 bases and J lost 2; bases outside the gene matches: 5. CDR1 and CDR2 from the germline V gene are SEHNR and FQNEAQ (reference sequence). The CDR3 here is CASSTTGGLTDTQYF. The CDR3 DNA follows: TGTGCCAGCAGCACGACAGGGGGTCTCACAGATACGCAGTATTTT.

This chain uses TRBV28 with TRBJ1-2; 9 bases line up with TRBD1. The CDR3 length is 14 residues. Germline V lookup: CDR1 MDHEN, CDR2 SYDVKM. After removal of 5 bases from V and 4 bases from J, the junction contained 5 bases not matched to a gene. Written as DNA, the CDR3 is TGTGCCAGCAGTACAGGGGGCAAAGTCTATGGCTACACCTTC. It is translated as CASSTGGKVYGYTF.

CDR3 nucleotides: TGCGCCAGCAGCGCACAAACAGGGGGGAACACTGAAGCTTTCTTT. Translated: CASSAQTGGNTEAFF. This chain uses TRBV5-1 with TRBJ1-1; 8 nucleotides line up with TRBD1. Germline CDR1 reads SGHRS; CDR2 reads YFSETQ. J was trimmed by 1 base and V by 4 bases; bases with no gene match: 6. CDR3 length: 15 amino acids. Based on the CDR3 plus reference TRBV5-1 and TRBJ1-1, the full variable domain is KAGVTQTPRYLIKTRGQQVTLSCSPISGHRSVSWYQQTPGQGLQFLFEYFSETQRNKGNFPGRFSGRQFSNSRSEMNVSTLELGDSALYLCASSAQTGGNTEAFFGQGTRLTVV.

This chain connects TRBV19 to TRBJ1-2; TRBD1 agrees at 7 bases. V gave up 6 bases and J gave up 0 bases; unmatched junction bases: 7. The germline V gene has CDR1 LNHDA and CDR2 SQIVND (reference sequence). This CDR3 region has 15 residues. The CDR3 DNA sequence: TGTGCCAGTAGCACCCCAAGGGGGCCTAACTATGGCTACACCTTC. Protein sequence: CASSTPRGPNYGYTF.

The chain joins TRBV28 to TRBJ1-5, with D perhaps matching TRBD1 (5 bases). V was shortened by 7 bases and J by 0 bases, with 19 bases between the two germline ends. This CDR3 spans 17 amino acids. CDR1 and CDR2 (germline): MDHEN, SYDVKM. The CDR3 DNA sequence: TGTGCCAGCATGGCGGGGGGGAAAGTTCATAGCAATCAGCCCCAGCATTTT. Translated: CASMAGGKVHSNQPQHF.

The chain employs TRBV10-3 and TRBJ1-1; no clear D. The CDR3 contains 12 residues. From germline, CDR1 is ENHRY and CDR2 SYGVKD. V lost 0 bases and J lost 11, with 10 bases in between. CDR3 amino acids: CAISESGMKAFF. The CDR3 DNA is TGTGCCATCAGTGAGTCGGGTATGAAGGCTTTCTTT.

The rearrangement links TRBV28 to TRBJ2-7; a weak D match, TRBD2 (6 bases). The CDR3 is 15 residues long. The germline V gene has CDR1 MDHEN and CDR2 SYDVKM. Between the trimmed V and J ends, which lost 4 bases and 5 bases, there was a span of 18 bases. The CDR3 DNA follows: TGTGCCAGCAGTTCACGACGGGCGGGATGGAACGAGCAGTACTTC. Translating gives CASSSRRAGWNEQYF.

This sequence joins TRBV19 and TRBJ1-2; D unresolved. This CDR3 has 17 amino acids. Germline V gives CDR1 LNHDA, CDR2 SQIVND (reference sequence). V lost 0 bases and J lost 5, with 19 bases in between. The CDR3 sequence: CASSIDHPTGARYGYTF. The CDR3 nucleotides read TGTGCCAGTAGTATAGATCACCCTACGGGCGCAAGATATGGCTACACCTTC.

The chain joins TRBV20-1 to TRBJ2-7; D call uncertain. Germline-derived CDR1 and CDR2 are DFQATT and SNEGSKA (reference sequence). The CDR3 is 11 residues long. Trimming took 2 bases from V and 4 from J, leaving 6 bases between them. CDR3 region: CSARYGYEQYF. For the CDR3, the DNA is TGCAGTGCTAGATATGGGTACGAGCAGTACTTC.

This clone was recorded a few times. The V and J genes are TRBV28 and TRBJ1-1; no definite D call. This CDR3 region has 13 residues. Trimming took 3 bases from V and 8 from J, leaving 13 bases between them. Germline V gene data show CDR1 as MDHEN and CDR2 as SYDVKM. The CDR3: CASSFGSQAEAFF. For the CDR3, the DNA is TGTGCCAGCAGTTTCGGAAGCCAGGCAGAAGCTTTCTTT. Based on the CDR3 plus reference TRBV28 and TRBJ1-1, the full variable domain is DVKVTQSSRYLVKRTGEKVFLECVQDMDHENMFWYRQDPGLGLRLIYFSYDVKMKEKGDIPEGYSVSREKKERFSLILESASTNQTSMYLCASSFGSQAEAFFGQGTRLTVV.

The chain has TRBV6-1 and TRBJ1-2; 7 positions agree with TRBD1. Germline CDR1 MNHNS, CDR2 SASEGT. The CDR3 has 15 residues. J gave up 5 bases and V 0 bases, and 6 bases lay outside the gene matches. The CDR3 DNA reads as TGTGCCAGCAGTGAAGCGTACAGGGGTGGTTATGGCTACACCTTC. This encodes CASSEAYRGGYGYTF.

The CDR3, as DNA: TGTGCCAGCGGATACTCAGGATATGAAAAACTGTTTTTT. Translation gives CASGYSGYEKLFF. The V gene is TRBV6-5, the J gene TRBJ1-4; D is ambiguous. Per the germline V gene, CDR1 is MNHEY and CDR2 is SVGAGI. V shed 8 bases and J shed 6 bases, with 13 bases lying between them. CDR3 length: 13 residues.

The chain joins TRBV6-1 to TRBJ2-2; D is perhaps TRBD1 or TRBD2 (6 bases each). This CDR3 is built from 14 residues. CDR1 is MNHNS and CDR2 is SASEGT in the germline V gene. Trimming took off 4 bases at V and 3 bases at J, with 9 bases between the two ends. The CDR3 is CASSGGADTGELFF. The CDR3 DNA reads TGTGCCAGCAGTGGGGGGGCAGACACCGGGGAGCTGTTTTTT.

The chain is built from TRBV5-1 and TRBJ2-3; no firm D call. The CDR3 totals 15 residues. The V end was cut by 1 base, the J end by 2 bases, with 11 bases between. The V gene's germline CDR1 is SGHRS and CDR2 YFSETQ. The CDR3 loop is CASSLKGSPTDTQYF. The CDR3 coding sequence is TGCGCCAGCAGCTTGAAGGGCAGTCCCACAGATACGCAGTATTTT.

V and J are TRBV28 and TRBJ2-7; 7 bases agree with TRBD1. The CDR3 runs 17 residues. Looked up from germline, CDR1 is MDHEN and CDR2 is SYDVKM. V gave up 4 bases and J gave up 2 bases; unmatched junction bases: 14. The CDR3 loop is CASSSAITGAPPYEQYF. The CDR3 bases are TGTGCCAGCAGTTCCGCCATAACAGGGGCCCCACCCTACGAGCAGTACTTC.

The chain is built from TRBV6-1 and TRBJ1-2; D gene unclear. Germline V CDR1 and CDR2: MNHNS, SASEGT. V lost 6 bases to trimming and J lost 2 bases, with 7 bases between them. CDR3 size: 12 residues. The CDR3 sequence is CASSQRNYGYTF. CDR3 nucleotides: TGTGCCAGCAGCCAGAGGAACTATGGCTACACCTTC.

This chain uses TRBV5-1 with TRBJ2-6; unclear D gene. V was cut by 3 bases and J by 4 bases, with 17 bases left in between. This CDR3 has 17 residues. Germline V gives CDR1 SGHRS, CDR2 YFSETQ. CDR3 sequence reads: CASSSSTRTPGANVLTF. CDR3 sequence (DNA): TGCGCCAGCAGCTCCTCGACCAGAACCCCCGGGGCCAACGTCCTGACTTTC.